This TCR beta chain was captured by sequencing in a study of blood T cell repertoires in COVID-19. Profiled with immunoSEQ multiplex PCR; TCRdb holds only in-frame clones, not every one. The sample has approximately 350,000 clones, 70% to 90% seen once. The CDR3 contains 13 residues. Germline V gene data show CDR1 as SNHLY and CDR2 as FYNNEI. V dropped 6 bases and J dropped 4 bases, with 13 bases sitting between them. The V call is TRBV2, the J call TRBJ2-7; perhaps TRBD2 as D (5 bases). The source of this sequence is a woman aged 60 to 75 with COVID-19, enrolled during active disease. The specimen was peripheral blood. CDR3 loop: CASRGVGLYEQYF. DNA of the CDR3: TGTGCCAGCAGGGGAGTAGGACTTTACGAGCAGTACTTC.